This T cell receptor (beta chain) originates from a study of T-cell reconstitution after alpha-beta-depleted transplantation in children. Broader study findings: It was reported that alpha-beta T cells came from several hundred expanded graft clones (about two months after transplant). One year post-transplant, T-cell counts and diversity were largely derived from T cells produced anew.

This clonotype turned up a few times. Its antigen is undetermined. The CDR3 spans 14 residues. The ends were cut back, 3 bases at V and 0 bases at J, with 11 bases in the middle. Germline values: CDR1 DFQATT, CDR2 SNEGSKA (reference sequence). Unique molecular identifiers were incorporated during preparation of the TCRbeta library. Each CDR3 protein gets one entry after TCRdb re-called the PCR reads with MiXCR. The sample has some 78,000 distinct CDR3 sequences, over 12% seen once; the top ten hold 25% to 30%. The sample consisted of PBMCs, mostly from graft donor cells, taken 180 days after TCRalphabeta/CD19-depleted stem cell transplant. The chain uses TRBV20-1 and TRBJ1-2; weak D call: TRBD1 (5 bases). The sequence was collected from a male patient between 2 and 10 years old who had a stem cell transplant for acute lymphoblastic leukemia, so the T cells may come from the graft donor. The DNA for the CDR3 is TGCAGTGCTAGTAGGGGAACCCCTAACTATGGCTACACCTTC. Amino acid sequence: CSASRGTPNYGYTF.